This T cell receptor (beta chain) was found in a study of shared clonotypes between healthy human individuals. Findings and limits, study-wide: The low donor count limited represented genetic and exposure-history diversity. Blood was the sole source, and tissue repertoires probably differ. It was anticipated that sequencing depth would influence how many clonotypes donors shared.

Deep level was the assay's run setting. The protocol was immunoSEQ multiplex PCR, while the TCRdb copy is restricted to in-frame clones and leaves out a portion. The data contain around 500,000 clones, 79% of them singletons. A note on this clone: Its specificity is not known. The sample carries other DNA sequences with the same CDR3.

CDR1 is SEHNR and CDR2 is FQNEAQ in the germline V gene (reference sequence). Germline trimming cut 5 bases from V and 4 bases from J; bases unmatched to any gene: 6. CDR3 size: 15 residues. The receptor was isolated from a woman between 40 and 50 years old in good health. Some clones in this sample may be carry-over from other donors' samples. The chain joins TRBV7-9 to TRBJ1-3; 9 bases are a match to TRBD1. The sample taken for sequencing was PBMCs. The CDR3 reads CASSLGTGRGNTIYF. As DNA, the CDR3 is TGTGCCAGCAGCCTAGGGACAGGGAGAGGAAACACCATATATTTT.